A selection of T cell receptor beta chains follows, all from one sample in a study of shared clonotypes between healthy human individuals. The protocol was immunoSEQ multiplex PCR, while the TCRdb copy is restricted to in-frame clones and leaves out a portion. The repertoire holds about 2.1 million clones, with about 92% as singletons. The sequenced sample was naive CD8+ T cells from PBMCs. These receptors were taken from a man younger than 30 in good health. Some clones in this sample may be carry-over from other donors' samples. CDR3s include the opening cysteine and the closing phenylalanine or tryptophan. The order of the fields is clone size, J gene, V gene, D gene, CDR3 DNA, CDR3 protein. D genes are given only for firm matches. Size values are once, few and many counts, or a class for expanded clones, and some rows have none.

clone_size: -
j_call: TRBJ2-7
v_call: TRBV7-2
d_call: -
cdr3_nt: TGTGCCAGCACTCTCAGCCCCTCCTACGAGCAGTACTTC
cdr3_aa: CASTLSPSYEQYF

clone_size: -
j_call: TRBJ2-7
v_call: TRBV27
d_call: TRBD1
cdr3_nt: TGTGCCAGCAGTCCAACCGGGACAGCCTACGAGCAGTACTTC
cdr3_aa: CASSPTGTAYEQYF

clone_size: once
j_call: TRBJ2-3
v_call: TRBV5-4
d_call: -
cdr3_nt: TGTGCCAGCAGCCATGACCTAAATACGCAGTATTTT
cdr3_aa: CASSHDLNTQYF

clone_size: -
j_call: TRBJ2-2
v_call: TRBV21-1
d_call: -
cdr3_nt: TGTGCCAGCATCAACCCCCCTAGCGGGAGGGCCGGGGAGCTGTTTTTT
cdr3_aa: CASINPPSGRAGELFF

clone_size: -
j_call: TRBJ1-1
v_call: TRBV18
d_call: TRBD1
cdr3_nt: TGTGCCAGCTCACCGGGGACAGGGGGCTTTTCTATAAACACTGAAGCTTTCTTT
cdr3_aa: CASSPGTGGFSINTEAFF

clone_size: -
j_call: TRBJ2-7
v_call: TRBV9
d_call: -
cdr3_nt: TGTGCCAGCAGCGAAGGGAGTGGGTACGAGCAGTACTTC
cdr3_aa: CASSEGSGYEQYF

clone_size: -
j_call: TRBJ2-2
v_call: TRBV7-9
d_call: TRBD1
cdr3_nt: TGTGCCAGCAGCTGGACACAGGGGGCGAACGGGGAGCTGTTTTTT
cdr3_aa: CASSWTQGANGELFF

clone_size: few
j_call: TRBJ1-5
v_call: TRBV6-1
d_call: -
cdr3_nt: TGTGCCAGTAAGACCTGGCAGCCCCAGCATTTT
cdr3_aa: CASKTWQPQHF

clone_size: once
j_call: TRBJ2-1
v_call: TRBV2
d_call: TRBD2
cdr3_nt: TGTGCCAGCAGGGAGGGTAGCGGGAGGGCCCATGAGCAGTTCTTC
cdr3_aa: CASREGSGRAHEQFF

clone_size: -
j_call: TRBJ1-2
v_call: TRBV5-6
d_call: -
cdr3_nt: TGTGCCAGCAGCTTACTAACACCTAACTATGGCTACACCTTC
cdr3_aa: CASSLLTPNYGYTF

clone_size: -
j_call: TRBJ1-1
v_call: TRBV5-1
d_call: TRBD1
cdr3_nt: TGCGCCAGCAGCTTGGGCCAGGGGACAGGGCATACTGAAGCTTTCTTT
cdr3_aa: CASSLGQGTGHTEAFF

clone_size: -
j_call: TRBJ1-1
v_call: TRBV5-1
d_call: -
cdr3_nt: TGCGCCAGCAGCTTGGGGGCGGGGGACACTGAAGCTTTCTTT
cdr3_aa: CASSLGAGDTEAFF

clone_size: -
j_call: TRBJ2-6
v_call: TRBV13
d_call: TRBD2
cdr3_nt: TGTGCCAGCAGCTTAGGCGATAGCGGGAGCTCTGGGGCCAACGTCCTGACTTTC
cdr3_aa: CASSLGDSGSSGANVLTF

clone_size: -
j_call: TRBJ1-1
v_call: TRBV6-5
d_call: -
cdr3_nt: TGTGCCAGCAGTTACGACGAAGAAGGATTAGAAGCTTTCTTT
cdr3_aa: CASSYDEEGLEAFF

clone_size: -
j_call: TRBJ1-3
v_call: TRBV10-1
d_call: -
cdr3_nt: TGCGCCAGCGGTCAGCACCGGGCGGGAAACACCATATATTTT
cdr3_aa: CASGQHRAGNTIYF

clone_size: -
j_call: TRBJ2-2
v_call: TRBV25-1
d_call: TRBD2
cdr3_nt: TGTGCCAGCAGTAGCCATAGCGGGAGTGAGGTCACCGGGGAGCTGTTTTTT
cdr3_aa: CASSSHSGSEVTGELFF

clone_size: -
j_call: TRBJ2-7
v_call: TRBV7-9
d_call: TRBD2
cdr3_nt: TGTGCCAGCAGCGCAACTAGCGGGAGATCCTACGAGCAGTACTTC
cdr3_aa: CASSATSGRSYEQYF

clone_size: -
j_call: TRBJ2-7
v_call: TRBV25-1
d_call: TRBD1
cdr3_nt: TGTGCCAGCAGGGAGGACAGGGCCCACGAGCAGTACTTC
cdr3_aa: CASREDRAHEQYF

clone_size: -
j_call: TRBJ2-1
v_call: TRBV7-2
d_call: -
cdr3_nt: TGTGCCAGCCGCTGGCCCCTGGATTTGGAGCAGTTCTTC
cdr3_aa: CASRWPLDLEQFF

clone_size: -
j_call: TRBJ2-3
v_call: TRBV30
d_call: -
cdr3_nt: TGTGCCGGGAGAACCACAGATACGCAGTATTTT
cdr3_aa: CAGRTTDTQYF

clone_size: -
j_call: TRBJ2-7
v_call: TRBV19
d_call: TRBD2
cdr3_nt: TGTGCCAGTAGTATAGTCACTAGCGGGAGAAGGGGCGAGCAGTACTTC
cdr3_aa: CASSIVTSGRRGEQYF

clone_size: -
j_call: TRBJ1-5
v_call: TRBV28
d_call: -
cdr3_nt: TGTGCCAGCAGCTCCGGCTGGGGGGATCAGCCCCAGCATTTT
cdr3_aa: CASSSGWGDQPQHF

clone_size: -
j_call: TRBJ2-1
v_call: TRBV2
d_call: -
cdr3_nt: TGTGCCAGCAGTGAAACCAGCGGGCTTTACAATGAGCAGTTCTTC
cdr3_aa: CASSETSGLYNEQFF

clone_size: -
j_call: TRBJ2-7
v_call: TRBV6-6
d_call: -
cdr3_nt: TGTGCCAGCAGTTACGGCCTCGGGGCCCGAGTCGAGCAGTACTTC
cdr3_aa: CASSYGLGARVEQYF

clone_size: -
j_call: TRBJ2-2
v_call: TRBV30
d_call: -
cdr3_nt: TGTGCCTGGGTTTGGAGAACCGGGGAGCTGTTTTTT
cdr3_aa: CAWVWRTGELFF

clone_size: few
j_call: TRBJ1-3
v_call: TRBV27
d_call: -
cdr3_nt: TGTGCCAGCAGTTTATCGGTCCCAAGCTCTGGAAACACCATATATTTT
cdr3_aa: CASSLSVPSSGNTIYF

clone_size: -
j_call: TRBJ2-1
v_call: TRBV10-2
d_call: TRBD1
cdr3_nt: TGCGCCAGCAGCACCGGGACAGGGTACAATGAGCAGTTCTTC
cdr3_aa: CASSTGTGYNEQFF

clone_size: -
j_call: TRBJ2-7
v_call: TRBV7-2
d_call: TRBD2
cdr3_nt: TGTGCCAGCAGCTCAATTCTGACTAGCGGGAGTTCCTACGAGCAGTACTTC
cdr3_aa: CASSSILTSGSSYEQYF

clone_size: -
j_call: TRBJ2-1
v_call: TRBV2
d_call: TRBD2
cdr3_nt: TGTGCCAGCAGTGAGGGACTAGCGGGGGACAATGAGCAGTTCTTC
cdr3_aa: CASSEGLAGDNEQFF

clone_size: -
j_call: TRBJ2-7
v_call: TRBV25-1
d_call: TRBD2
cdr3_nt: TGTGCCAGCATGGGGGGGAGGTTCTACGAGCAGTACTTC
cdr3_aa: CASMGGRFYEQYF

clone_size: -
j_call: TRBJ2-2
v_call: TRBV28
d_call: -
cdr3_nt: TGTGCCAGCAGTCTAGCAGGGGACACCGGGGAGCTGTTTTTT
cdr3_aa: CASSLAGDTGELFF

clone_size: -
j_call: TRBJ2-7
v_call: TRBV9
d_call: TRBD2
cdr3_nt: TGTGCCAGCAGCGGTCTGAGCGGGAGTCCCTACGAGCAGTACTTC
cdr3_aa: CASSGLSGSPYEQYF

clone_size: -
j_call: TRBJ2-1
v_call: TRBV10-2
d_call: -
cdr3_nt: TGCGCCAGCAGTGAGTCACCTAGTTACAATGAGCAGTTCTTC
cdr3_aa: CASSESPSYNEQFF

clone_size: -
j_call: TRBJ2-7
v_call: TRBV7-6
d_call: -
cdr3_nt: TGTGCCGTTTCATCTGGGGCGCCGGGTATCAACGAGCAGTACTTC
cdr3_aa: CAVSSGAPGINEQYF

clone_size: -
j_call: TRBJ2-3
v_call: TRBV15
d_call: -
cdr3_nt: TGTGCCACCAGCAGTAGAGAGGGGCGTGGTACGCAGTATTTT
cdr3_aa: CATSSREGRGTQYF

clone_size: -
j_call: TRBJ1-2
v_call: TRBV9
d_call: TRBD1
cdr3_nt: TGTGCCAGCAGCGTTGGACAGGCTTCTAACTATGGCTACACCTTC
cdr3_aa: CASSVGQASNYGYTF

clone_size: -
j_call: TRBJ2-7
v_call: TRBV28
d_call: -
cdr3_nt: TGTGCCAGCAGTCGGGTTGTCAGGGAGCAGTACTTC
cdr3_aa: CASSRVVREQYF

clone_size: -
j_call: TRBJ2-7
v_call: TRBV9
d_call: -
cdr3_nt: TGTGCCAGCAGCGTAGCTGGGACCTCCTACGAGCAGTACTTC
cdr3_aa: CASSVAGTSYEQYF

clone_size: -
j_call: TRBJ2-7
v_call: TRBV6-1
d_call: TRBD1
cdr3_nt: TGTGCCAGCAGTGAAGGATTCGGGACAGGCTACGAGCAGTACTTC
cdr3_aa: CASSEGFGTGYEQYF

clone_size: -
j_call: TRBJ2-1
v_call: TRBV7-2
d_call: -
cdr3_nt: TGTGCCAGCACCTCCACTCTGCGGGCGAATGAGCAGTTCTTC
cdr3_aa: CASTSTLRANEQFF

clone_size: -
j_call: TRBJ1-2
v_call: TRBV29-1
d_call: -
cdr3_nt: TGCAGCGTTCTTACTGGTTTGGCGGGGGGGTATGGCTACACCTTC
cdr3_aa: CSVLTGLAGGYGYTF

clone_size: once
j_call: TRBJ2-1
v_call: TRBV6-1
d_call: -
cdr3_nt: TGTGCCAGCAGTGAGATCTTCGCCGGGAGATCAAGCTCCTACAATGAGCAGTTCTTC
cdr3_aa: CASSEIFAGRSSSYNEQFF

clone_size: -
j_call: TRBJ2-7
v_call: TRBV6-5
d_call: TRBD2
cdr3_nt: TGTGCCAGCAGTTACGGGGGGGAGGCCTACGAGCAGTACTTC
cdr3_aa: CASSYGGEAYEQYF

clone_size: -
j_call: TRBJ2-3
v_call: TRBV10-2
d_call: -
cdr3_nt: TGCGCCAGCAGTGAGTCGAGGCGGTACGGCACAGATACGCAGTATTTT
cdr3_aa: CASSESRRYGTDTQYF

clone_size: -
j_call: TRBJ2-5
v_call: TRBV29-1
d_call: TRBD2
cdr3_nt: TGCAGCGTTTTAGCGGGGAGGGAGACCCAGTACTTC
cdr3_aa: CSVLAGRETQYF

clone_size: -
j_call: TRBJ2-6
v_call: TRBV4-3
d_call: -
cdr3_nt: TGCGCCAGCAGCCAAGGGACTGGGGCCAACGTCCTGACTTTC
cdr3_aa: CASSQGTGANVLTF

clone_size: -
j_call: TRBJ2-7
v_call: TRBV30
d_call: -
cdr3_nt: TGTGCCTGGAGGGTGACAGGGACTTACGAGCAGTACTTC
cdr3_aa: CAWRVTGTYEQYF

clone_size: -
j_call: TRBJ2-7
v_call: TRBV9
d_call: TRBD2
cdr3_nt: TGTGCCAGCAGCCCCCCCCTGACTAGCGGGAGGCCCTTTGACAACGAGCAGTACTTC
cdr3_aa: CASSPPLTSGRPFDNEQYF

clone_size: -
j_call: TRBJ2-1
v_call: TRBV19
d_call: TRBD2
cdr3_nt: TGTGCCAGTAGTCCCCAGACTAGCGGGAGGGCCGGTGAGCAGTTCTTC
cdr3_aa: CASSPQTSGRAGEQFF

clone_size: -
j_call: TRBJ2-7
v_call: TRBV28
d_call: TRBD2
cdr3_nt: TGTGCCAGCAGTTCGCCGGGACTAGCCGCCACCTACGAGCAGTACTTC
cdr3_aa: CASSSPGLAATYEQYF

clone_size: -
j_call: TRBJ2-5
v_call: TRBV7-6
d_call: TRBD2
cdr3_nt: TGTGCCAGCAGCTTAGCTAACCTAGCGGGACGGGAGACCCAGTACTTC
cdr3_aa: CASSLANLAGRETQYF

clone_size: -
j_call: TRBJ2-1
v_call: TRBV29-1
d_call: -
cdr3_nt: TGCAGCTCCAAGGGACCCGGGCTGGATGAGCAGTTCTTC
cdr3_aa: CSSKGPGLDEQFF